This T cell receptor (beta chain) was captured in a study of T cell responses to AZD1222 COVID-19 vaccine. General study points: Among AZD1222 vaccinees, only 5 to 7 were seropositive at baseline.

Data came from immunoSEQ multiplex PCR; TCRdb stores just in-frame clones and leaves some out. The sample has about 130,000 clones, roughly nine tenths seen once. The germline V gene has CDR1 SGHNT and CDR2 YYREEE (reference sequence). This CDR3 has 15 residues. Trimming took off 4 bases at V and 9 bases at J, with 17 bases between the two ends. The study pooled second doses at about 4 or about 12 weeks. In the case of this clone: Its antigen is still unknown.

The specimen comprised peripheral blood, sampled 28 days after the second AZD1222 dose. This chain uses TRBV5-4 with TRBJ1-6; D remains unclear. This receptor was taken from an adult who received the AZD1222 COVID-19 vaccine. The CDR3 spells CASSAEDFLSSPLHF. DNA of the CDR3: TGTGCCAGCAGCGCAGAGGACTTCCTAAGTTCACCCCTCCACTTT. Variable domain in full (rest from reference TRBV5-4 and TRBJ1-6): ETGVTQSPTHLIKTRGQQVTLRCSSQSGHNTVSWYQQALGQGPQFIFQYYREEENGRGNFPPRFSGLQFPNYSSELNVNALELDDSALYLCASSAEDFLSSPLHFGNGTRLTVT.